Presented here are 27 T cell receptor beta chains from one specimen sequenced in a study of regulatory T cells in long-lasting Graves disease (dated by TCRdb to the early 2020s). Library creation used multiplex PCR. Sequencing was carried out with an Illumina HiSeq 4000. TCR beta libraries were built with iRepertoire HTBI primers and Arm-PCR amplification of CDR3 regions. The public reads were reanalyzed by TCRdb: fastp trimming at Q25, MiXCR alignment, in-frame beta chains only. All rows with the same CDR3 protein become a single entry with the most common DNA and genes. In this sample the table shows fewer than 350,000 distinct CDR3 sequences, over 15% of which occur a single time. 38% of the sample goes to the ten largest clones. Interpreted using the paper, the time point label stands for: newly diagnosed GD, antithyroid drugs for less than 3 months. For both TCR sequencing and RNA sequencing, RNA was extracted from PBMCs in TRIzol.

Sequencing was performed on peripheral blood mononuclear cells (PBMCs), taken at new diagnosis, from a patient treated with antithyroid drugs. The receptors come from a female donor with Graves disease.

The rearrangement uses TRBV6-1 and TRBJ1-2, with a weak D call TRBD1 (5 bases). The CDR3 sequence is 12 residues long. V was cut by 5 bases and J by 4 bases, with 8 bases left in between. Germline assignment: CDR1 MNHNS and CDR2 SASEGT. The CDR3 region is CASSTGLYGYTF. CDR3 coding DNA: TGTGCCAGCAGTACAGGCCTCTATGGCTACACCTTC.

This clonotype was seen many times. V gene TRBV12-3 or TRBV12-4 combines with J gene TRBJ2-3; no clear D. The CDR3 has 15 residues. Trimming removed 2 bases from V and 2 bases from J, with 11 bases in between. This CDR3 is CASSLSPRITDTQYF. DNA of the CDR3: TGTGCCAGCAGTTTAAGCCCCAGGATCACAGATACGCAGTATTTT.

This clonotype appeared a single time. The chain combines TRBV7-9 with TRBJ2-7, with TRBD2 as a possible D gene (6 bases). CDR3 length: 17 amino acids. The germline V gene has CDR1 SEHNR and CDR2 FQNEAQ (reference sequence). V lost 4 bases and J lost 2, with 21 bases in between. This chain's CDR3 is CASSSRDWLEGPYEQYF. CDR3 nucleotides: TGTGCCAGCAGCTCCCGGGACTGGCTCGAGGGCCCCTACGAGCAGTACTTC. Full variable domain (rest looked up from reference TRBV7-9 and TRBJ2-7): DTGVSQNPRHKITKRGQNVTFRCDPISEHNRLYWYRQTLGQGPEFLTYFQNEAQLEKSRLLSDRFSAERPKGSFSTLEIQRTEQGDSAMYLCASSSRDWLEGPYEQYFGPGTRLTVT.

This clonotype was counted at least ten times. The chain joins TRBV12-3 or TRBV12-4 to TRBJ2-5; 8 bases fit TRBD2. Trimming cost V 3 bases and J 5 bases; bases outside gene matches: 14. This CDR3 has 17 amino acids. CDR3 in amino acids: CASSFPRASGPWETQYF. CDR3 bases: TGTGCCAGCAGTTTCCCAAGGGCTAGCGGGCCTTGGGAGACCCAGTACTTC.

Written as DNA, the CDR3 is TGTGCCAGTAGTAAGGGGTGGGGGACCGGGAGGAACACCGGGGAGCTGTTTTTT. This codes for CASSKGWGTGRNTGELFF. The chain couples TRBV19 to TRBJ2-2, with D perhaps TRBD2 (6 bases). Trimming removed 4 bases from V and 1 base from J, with 19 bases in between. Germline CDR1 LNHDA, CDR2 SQIVND (reference sequence). The CDR3 spans 18 residues.

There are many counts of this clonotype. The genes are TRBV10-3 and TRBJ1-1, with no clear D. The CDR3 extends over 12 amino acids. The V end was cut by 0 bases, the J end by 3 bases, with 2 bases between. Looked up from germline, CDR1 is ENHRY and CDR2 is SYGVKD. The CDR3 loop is CAISESHTEAFF. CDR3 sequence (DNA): TGTGCCATCAGTGAGTCGCACACTGAAGCTTTCTTT.

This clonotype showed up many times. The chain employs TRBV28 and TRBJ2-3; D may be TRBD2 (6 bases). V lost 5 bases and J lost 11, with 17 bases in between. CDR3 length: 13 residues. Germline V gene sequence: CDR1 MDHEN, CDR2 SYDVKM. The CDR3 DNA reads TGTGCCAGCAGTGGAGGGGCTAGCAGGAGGCAGTATTTT. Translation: CASSGGASRRQYF.

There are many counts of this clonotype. Here the CDR3 DNA reads TGTGCCAGCAGCTTAACCCGCGGTCAGGGCGGAGGGGAGACCCAGTACTTC. Amino acids: CASSLTRGQGGGETQYF. V usage is TRBV11-2 and J usage is TRBJ2-5; a possible D gene is TRBD2 (6 bases). The CDR3 loop spans 17 amino acids. Germline CDR1 and CDR2: SGHAT and FQNNGV. V was cut by 2 bases and J by 5 bases, with 21 bases left in between.

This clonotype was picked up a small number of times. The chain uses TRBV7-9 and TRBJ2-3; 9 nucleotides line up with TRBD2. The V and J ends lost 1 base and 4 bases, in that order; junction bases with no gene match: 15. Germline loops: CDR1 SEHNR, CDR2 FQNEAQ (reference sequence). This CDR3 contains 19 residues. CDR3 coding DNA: TGTGCCAGCAGCTTAGAGTCGGCTGGCGGGAGGGATTTGTCAGATACGCAGTATTTT. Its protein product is CASSLESAGGRDLSDTQYF.

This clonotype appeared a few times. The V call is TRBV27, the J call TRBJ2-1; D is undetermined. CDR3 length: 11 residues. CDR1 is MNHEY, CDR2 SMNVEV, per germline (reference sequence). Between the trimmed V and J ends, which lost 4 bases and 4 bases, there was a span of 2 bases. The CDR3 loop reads CASSWYNEQFF. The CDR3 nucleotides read TGTGCCAGCAGTTGGTACAATGAGCAGTTCTTC.

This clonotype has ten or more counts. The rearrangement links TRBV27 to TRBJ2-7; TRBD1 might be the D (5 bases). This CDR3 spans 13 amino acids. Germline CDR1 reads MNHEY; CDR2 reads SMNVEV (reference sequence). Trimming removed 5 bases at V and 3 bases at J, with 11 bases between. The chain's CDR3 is CASSRQGNYEQYF. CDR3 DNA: TGTGCCAGCAGTCGGCAGGGAAACTACGAGCAGTACTTC.

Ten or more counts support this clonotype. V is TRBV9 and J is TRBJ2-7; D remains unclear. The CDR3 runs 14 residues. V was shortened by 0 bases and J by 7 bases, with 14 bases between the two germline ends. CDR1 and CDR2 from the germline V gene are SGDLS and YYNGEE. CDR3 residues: CASSVDGSHREQYF. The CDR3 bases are TGTGCCAGCAGCGTAGATGGCAGCCACCGGGAGCAGTACTTC.

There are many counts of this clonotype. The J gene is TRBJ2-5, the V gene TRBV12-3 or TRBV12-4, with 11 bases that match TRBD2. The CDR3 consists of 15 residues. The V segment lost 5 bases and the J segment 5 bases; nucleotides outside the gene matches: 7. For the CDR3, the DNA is TGTGCCAGCAGTGATAGCGGGAGGGGTCTGGAGACCCAGTACTTC. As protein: CASSDSGRGLETQYF.

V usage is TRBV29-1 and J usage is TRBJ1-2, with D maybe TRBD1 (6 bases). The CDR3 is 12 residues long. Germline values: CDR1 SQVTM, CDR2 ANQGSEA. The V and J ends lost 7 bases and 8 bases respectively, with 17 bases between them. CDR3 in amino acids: CSAKKGVAGYTF. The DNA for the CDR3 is TGCAGCGCCAAAAAGGGGGTCGCGGGCTACACCTTC.

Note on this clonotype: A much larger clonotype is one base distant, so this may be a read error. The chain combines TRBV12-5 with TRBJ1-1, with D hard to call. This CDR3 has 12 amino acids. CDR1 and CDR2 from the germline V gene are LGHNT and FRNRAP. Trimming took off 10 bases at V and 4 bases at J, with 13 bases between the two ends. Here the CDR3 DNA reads TGTGCTAATGGGATTACGGCCACTGAAGCTTTCTTT. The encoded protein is CANGITATEAFF.

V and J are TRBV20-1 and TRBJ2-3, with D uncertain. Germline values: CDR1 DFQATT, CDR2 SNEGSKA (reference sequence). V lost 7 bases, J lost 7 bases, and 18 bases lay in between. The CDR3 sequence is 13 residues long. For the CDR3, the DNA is TGCAGTGTGGCCCCTGGCAGTGAACATACGCAGTATTTT. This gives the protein CSVAPGSEHTQYF.

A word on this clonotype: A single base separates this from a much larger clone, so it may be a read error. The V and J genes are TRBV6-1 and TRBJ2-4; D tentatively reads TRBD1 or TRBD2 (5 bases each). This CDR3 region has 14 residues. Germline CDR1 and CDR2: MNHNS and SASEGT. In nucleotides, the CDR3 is TGTGCCAGCAGGGGGGTCCTAGCCAAAAACATTCAGCACTTC. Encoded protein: CASRGVLAKNIQHF.

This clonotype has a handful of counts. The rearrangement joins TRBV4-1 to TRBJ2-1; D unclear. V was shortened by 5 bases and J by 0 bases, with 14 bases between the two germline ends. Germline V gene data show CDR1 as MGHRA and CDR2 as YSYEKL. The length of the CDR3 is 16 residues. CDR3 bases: TGCGCCAGCAGCGGTAAGAGTTCCAGCTCCTACAATGAGCAGTTCTTC. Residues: CASSGKSSSSYNEQFF.

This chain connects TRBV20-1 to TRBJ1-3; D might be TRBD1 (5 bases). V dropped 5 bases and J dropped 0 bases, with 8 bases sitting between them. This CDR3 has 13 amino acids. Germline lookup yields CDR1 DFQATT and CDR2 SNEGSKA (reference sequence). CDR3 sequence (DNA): TGCAGTGCTTTGGGGCGCTCTGGAAACACCATATATTTT. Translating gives CSALGRSGNTIYF.

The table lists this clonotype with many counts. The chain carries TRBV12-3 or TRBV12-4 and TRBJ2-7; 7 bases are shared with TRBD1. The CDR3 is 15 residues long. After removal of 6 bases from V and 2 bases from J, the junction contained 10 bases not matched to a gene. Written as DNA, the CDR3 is TGTGCCAGCAGCCCTTCACAGGGGACCACCTACGAGCAGTACTTC. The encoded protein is CASSPSQGTTYEQYF.

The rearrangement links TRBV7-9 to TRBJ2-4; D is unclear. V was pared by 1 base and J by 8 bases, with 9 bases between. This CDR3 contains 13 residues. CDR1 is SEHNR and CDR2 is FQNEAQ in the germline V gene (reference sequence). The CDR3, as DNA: TGTGCCAGCAGCTTAGTGGAGTCAGACATTCAGTACTTC. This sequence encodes CASSLVESDIQYF.

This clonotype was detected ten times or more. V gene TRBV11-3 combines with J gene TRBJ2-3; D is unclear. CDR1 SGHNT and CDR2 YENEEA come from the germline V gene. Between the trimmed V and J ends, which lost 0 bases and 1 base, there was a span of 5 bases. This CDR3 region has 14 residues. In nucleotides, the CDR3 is TGTGCCAGCAGCTTAGATCCAGGCACAGATACGCAGTATTTT. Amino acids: CASSLDPGTDTQYF.

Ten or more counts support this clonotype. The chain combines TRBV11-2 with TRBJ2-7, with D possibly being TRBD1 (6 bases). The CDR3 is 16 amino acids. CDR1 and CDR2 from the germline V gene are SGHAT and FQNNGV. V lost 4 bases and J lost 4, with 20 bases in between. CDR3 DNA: TGTGCCAGCAGCTCAGACAACCGGGACACACCTTACGAGCAGTACTTC. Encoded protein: CASSSDNRDTPYEQYF. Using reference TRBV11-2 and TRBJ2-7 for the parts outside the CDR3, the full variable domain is EAGVAQSPRYKIIEKRQSVAFWCNPISGHATLYWYQQILGQGPKLLIQFQNNGVVDDSQLPKDRFSAERLKGVDSTLKIQPAKLEDSAVYLCASSSDNRDTPYEQYFGPGTRLTVT.

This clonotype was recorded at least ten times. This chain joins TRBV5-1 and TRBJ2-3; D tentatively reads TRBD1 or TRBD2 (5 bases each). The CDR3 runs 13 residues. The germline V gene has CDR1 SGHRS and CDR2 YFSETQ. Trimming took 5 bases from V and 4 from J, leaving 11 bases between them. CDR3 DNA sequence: TGCGCCAGCAGTGGGGGAGAAGCAGATACGCAGTATTTT. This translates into CASSGGEADTQYF.

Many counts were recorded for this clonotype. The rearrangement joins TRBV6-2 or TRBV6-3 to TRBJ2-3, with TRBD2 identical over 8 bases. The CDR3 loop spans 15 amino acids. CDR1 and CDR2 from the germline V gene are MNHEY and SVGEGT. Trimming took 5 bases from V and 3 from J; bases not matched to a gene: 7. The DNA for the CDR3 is TGTGCCAGCAGTATGATTGCGGGAGGAACAGATACGCAGTATTTT. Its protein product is CASSMIAGGTDTQYF.

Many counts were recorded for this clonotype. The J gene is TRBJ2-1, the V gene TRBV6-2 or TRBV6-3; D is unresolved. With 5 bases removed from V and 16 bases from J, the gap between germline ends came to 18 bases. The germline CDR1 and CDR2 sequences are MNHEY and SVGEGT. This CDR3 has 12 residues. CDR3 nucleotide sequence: TGTGCCAGCAGTGAAGCTTGGGTCCAGTCCTTCTTC. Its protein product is CASSEAWVQSFF.

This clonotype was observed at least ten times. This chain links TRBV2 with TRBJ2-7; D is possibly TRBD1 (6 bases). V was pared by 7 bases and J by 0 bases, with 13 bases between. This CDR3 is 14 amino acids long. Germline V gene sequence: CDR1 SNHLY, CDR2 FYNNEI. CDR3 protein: CASIQGIASYEQYF. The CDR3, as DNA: TGTGCCAGCATACAGGGCATCGCCTCCTACGAGCAGTACTTC.